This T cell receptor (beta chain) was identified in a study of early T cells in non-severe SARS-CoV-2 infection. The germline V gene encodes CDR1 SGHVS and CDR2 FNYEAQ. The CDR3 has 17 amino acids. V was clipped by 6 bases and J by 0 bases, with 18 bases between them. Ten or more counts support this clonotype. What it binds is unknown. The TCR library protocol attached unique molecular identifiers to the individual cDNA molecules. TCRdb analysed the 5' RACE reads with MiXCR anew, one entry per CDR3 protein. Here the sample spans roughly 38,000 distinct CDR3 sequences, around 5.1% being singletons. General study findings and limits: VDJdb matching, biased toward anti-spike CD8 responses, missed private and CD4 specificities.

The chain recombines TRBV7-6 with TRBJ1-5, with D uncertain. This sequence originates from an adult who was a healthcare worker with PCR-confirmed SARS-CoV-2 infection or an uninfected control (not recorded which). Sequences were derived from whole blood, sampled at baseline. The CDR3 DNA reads TGTGCCAGCAGTCTCTCAGTTGGACCCGGTAGCAATCAGCCCCAGCATTTT. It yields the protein CASSLSVGPGSNQPQHF.